This TCR beta chain was captured by sequencing in a study of T cell clonotyping in hematopoietic cell transplantation. For this clone: Its target is not known.

Findings and limits, study-wide: Broader posttransplant TCR repertoire diversity was predicted by graft donor and pretransplant recipient Inverse Simpson Index values. At the given depth, recipient repertoires were over 97% de novo clonotypes. After transplant, recipient diversity fell while pathologically expanded clonotypes grew through day 180. CD4 and CD8 repertoire contributions could not be separated without sorting.

Only in-frame clones appear in the TCRdb table, and some are missing; sequencing was by immunoSEQ multiplex PCR. The sample shows more than 55,000 clones, around 94% of them seen only once. This CDR3 spans 16 amino acids. Looked up from germline, CDR1 is WNHNN and CDR2 is SYGVQD (reference sequence). Trimming removed 3 bases from V and 3 bases from J; junction bases left unmatched: 7. This sequence originates from a man over 45 in good health. Some clones in this sample may be carry-over from other donors' samples. This sequence joins TRBV10-1 and TRBJ2-1, with 8 positions matching TRBD1. The sequencing sample was made of peripheral blood mononuclear cells. The CDR3 DNA reads TGCGCCAGCAGTGACAACCGACAGGGGCTCTACAATGAGCAGTTCTTC. This codes for CASSDNRQGLYNEQFF.